This T cell receptor (beta chain) was identified in a study of vaccination and CD4 T cells after COVID-19. The wider study: Sampling after COVID took place at a median of about 91 days (range 35 to 161) following diagnosis. The study, taken as a whole, reports: The great majority, 304 of 307 vaccine-specific clones, proved spike mono-reactive in convalescent patients. In convalescent patients, a median approximately 86% of reactive clones appeared only post-vaccination.

Germline V gives CDR1 SGHNT, CDR2 YYREEE (reference sequence). Germline trimming cut 6 bases from V and 2 bases from J; bases unmatched to any gene: 3. The CDR3 covers 14 residues. A word on this clonotype: Its specificity is unknown.

Time point given: late sampling 161 to 241 days after vaccination in three convalescent patients. From the PCR reads, TCRdb called clonotypes with MiXCR, one entry per CDR3 protein. The table shows more than 35,000 distinct CDR3 sequences, with about 34% occurring only once. The chain carries TRBV5-4 and TRBJ2-7; 12 positions match TRBD2. The sample in question was CD4+ T cells from blood, obtained about 7 months after SARS-CoV-2 vaccination. This clonotype was obtained from a human donor who had recovered from COVID-19. The CDR3 loop reads CASTPSGRAYEQYF. The CDR3 DNA reads as TGTGCCAGCACCCCTAGCGGGAGGGCCTACGAGCAGTACTTC.